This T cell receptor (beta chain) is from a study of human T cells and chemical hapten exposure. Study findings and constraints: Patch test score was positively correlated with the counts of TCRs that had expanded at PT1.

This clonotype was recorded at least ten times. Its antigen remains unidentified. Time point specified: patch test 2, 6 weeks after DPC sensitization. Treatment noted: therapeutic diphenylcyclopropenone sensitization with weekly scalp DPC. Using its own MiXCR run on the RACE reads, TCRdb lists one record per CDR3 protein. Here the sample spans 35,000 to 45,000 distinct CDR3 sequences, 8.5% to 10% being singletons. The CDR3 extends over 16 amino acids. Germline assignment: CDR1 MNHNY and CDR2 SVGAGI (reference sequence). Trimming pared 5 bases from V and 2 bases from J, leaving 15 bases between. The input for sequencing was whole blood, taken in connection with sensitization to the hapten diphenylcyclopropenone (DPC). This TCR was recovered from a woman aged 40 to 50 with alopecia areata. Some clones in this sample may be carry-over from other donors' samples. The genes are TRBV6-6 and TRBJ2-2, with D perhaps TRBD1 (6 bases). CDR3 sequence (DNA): TGTGCCAGCAGTGGCGTCGGGGACATCAACACCGGGGAGCTGTTTTTT. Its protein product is CASSGVGDINTGELFF.